These 27 T cell receptor beta chains came from one sample sequenced in a study of T cell responses to AZD1222 COVID-19 vaccine. Assay used: immunoSEQ multiplex PCR; TCRdb lists only in-frame clones, some missing. The sample has 150,000 to 200,000 clones, around 90% seen once. The sequencing used peripheral blood, collected 28 days after the second AZD1222 dose. The receptors shown here come from an adult who received the AZD1222 COVID-19 vaccine.

The V and J genes are TRBV4-3 and TRBJ1-5; 7 bases line up with TRBD1. CDR1 and CDR2 from the germline V gene are LGHNA and YSLEER. The V and J ends lost 0 bases and 4 bases, in that order; junction bases with no gene match: 3. This CDR3 contains 15 residues. The CDR3, as DNA: TGCGCCAGCAGCCAAGATCCGACAGGGAATCAGCCCCAGCATTTT. Protein sequence: CASSQDPTGNQPQHF.

V is TRBV3-1 (or the pseudogene TRBV3-2) and J is TRBJ1-2; tentatively, D is TRBD1 (5 bases). Germline lookup yields CDR1 LGHDT and CDR2 YNNKEL (reference sequence). CDR3 size: 13 residues. V shed 4 bases and J shed 2 bases, with 8 bases lying between them. The CDR3 DNA reads as TGTGCCAGCAGCCCGACAGAAAACTATGGCTACACCTTC. Translated: CASSPTENYGYTF.

V and J are TRBV27 and TRBJ1-5; 10 bases align to TRBD1. Germline loops: CDR1 MNHEY, CDR2 SMNVEV (reference sequence). J lost 5 bases, V lost 2 bases, and 3 bases had no gene match. The length of the CDR3 is 15 residues. As DNA, the CDR3 is TGTGCCAGCAGTTTAAGGGGGACAGGGGATCAGCCCCAGCATTTT. This translates into CASSLRGTGDQPQHF.

The J gene is TRBJ1-4, the V gene TRBV30; 7 bases are shared with TRBD1. The germline gives CDR1 GTSNPN, CDR2 SVGIG (reference sequence). The CDR3 loop spans 14 amino acids. With 3 bases clipped from V and 5 bases from J, the junction kept 6 bases outside the gene matches. This CDR3 reads CAWSQPGQNEKLFF. The CDR3 region has the DNA TGTGCCTGGAGCCAACCGGGACAGAATGAAAAACTGTTTTTT.

The chain combines TRBV7-9 with TRBJ2-3; 9 bases agree with TRBD2. Germline CDR1 SEHNR, CDR2 FQNEAQ (reference sequence). The CDR3 is 16 residues long. With 6 bases clipped from V and 5 bases from J, the junction kept 12 bases outside the gene matches. CDR3 loop: CASSPRREGLIDTQYF. In DNA form, the CDR3 reads TGTGCCAGCAGTCCAAGGCGGGAGGGCCTTATAGATACGCAGTATTTT.

The chain has TRBV7-8 and TRBJ1-2; D not resolved. Trimming took 1 base from V and 4 from J, leaving 13 bases between them. The CDR3 is made up of 15 amino acids. Looked up from germline, CDR1 is SGHVS and CDR2 is FQNEAQ. The CDR3, as DNA: TGTGCCAGCAGCTTAGTTGGAGGGCTATCCTATGGCTACACCTTC. It translates to CASSLVGGLSYGYTF.

This clone was found once. The chain employs TRBV19 and TRBJ1-2; D remains ambiguous. Germline-derived CDR1 and CDR2 are LNHDA and SQIVND (reference sequence). This CDR3 spans 13 amino acids. V gave up 4 bases and J gave up 4 bases, with 10 bases separating them. CDR3 nucleotides: TGTGCCAGTAGTAAGTCATACGGCTATGGCTACACCTTC. It is translated as CASSKSYGYGYTF. Full variable domain (rest looked up from reference TRBV19 and TRBJ1-2): DGGITQSPKYLFRKEGQNVTLSCEQNLNHDAMYWYRQDPGQGLRLIYYSQIVNDFQKGDIAEGYSVSREKKESFPLTVTSAQKNPTAFYLCASSKSYGYGYTFGSGTRLTVV.

The chain links TRBV19 to TRBJ1-5, with a possible D match to TRBD1 (5 bases). The CDR3 runs to 20 residues. Trimming removed 1 base from V and 2 bases from J, with 24 bases in between. The germline V gene has CDR1 LNHDA and CDR2 SQIVND (reference sequence). CDR3 sequence (DNA): TGTGCCAGTAGTATAGGCCCTTTACGAGGGGCAGGACGGGGCAATCAGCCCCAGCATTTT. Amino acids: CASSIGPLRGAGRGNQPQHF.

The chain joins TRBV27 to TRBJ2-7; perhaps D is TRBD1 or TRBD2 (6 bases each). Per germline, CDR1 MNHEY and CDR2 SMNVEV (reference sequence). The CDR3 extends over 15 amino acids. The V end was cut by 1 base, the J end by 5 bases, with 15 bases between. The DNA for the CDR3 is TGTGCCAGCAGTTTATTTTGGGGGGCCAAAGACGAGCAGTACTTC. Amino acids: CASSLFWGAKDEQYF.

The rearrangement links TRBV21-1 to TRBJ2-7. TRBV21-1 is flagged as a pseudogene. The CDR3 is made up of 12 amino acids. The chain's CDR3 is CASSKPSKVQYF. In nucleotides, the CDR3 is TGTGCCAGCAGCAAACCTTCCAAGGTGCAGTACTTC.

V usage is TRBV5-6 and J usage is TRBJ2-1, with D possibly matching TRBD1 (6 bases). V shed 2 bases and J shed 4 bases, with 16 bases lying between them. The germline CDR1 and CDR2 sequences are SGHDT and YYEEEE. The CDR3 consists of 16 residues. The CDR3 reads CASSFRSRGTYNEQFF. The CDR3 nucleotides read TGTGCCAGCAGCTTTCGAAGCAGGGGAACTTACAATGAGCAGTTCTTC.

The rearrangement joins TRBV7-9 to TRBJ2-3, with 9 bases lining up with TRBD2. Germline V gene data show CDR1 as SEHNR and CDR2 as FQNEAQ (reference sequence). The CDR3 contains 16 residues. Trimming took 3 bases from V and 1 from J; bases not matched to a gene: 5. This CDR3 is CASSLAGGRGTDTQYF. Here the CDR3 DNA reads TGTGCCAGCAGCTTGGCGGGGGGGCGAGGCACAGATACGCAGTATTTT.

This clone is a singleton in its sample. The CDR3 bases are TGTGCCCTGGAGTCTGGGACAGGGGGCTACATGAACACTGAAGCTTTCTTT. Amino acids: CALESGTGGYMNTEAFF. The rearrangement uses TRBV30 and TRBJ1-1; 12 bases map to TRBD1. V dropped 8 bases and J dropped 0; count of bases not matched to a gene: 13. The CDR3 extends over 17 amino acids. The germline V gene encodes CDR1 GTSNPN and CDR2 SVGIG (reference sequence).

The V and J genes are TRBV10-3 and TRBJ1-4; D is perhaps TRBD1 (5 bases). Deletions cut 0 bases from V and 1 base from J, with 15 bases between. The length of the CDR3 is 18 residues. The germline V gene encodes CDR1 ENHRY and CDR2 SYGVKD. CDR3 nucleotides: TGTGCCATCAGTGAGTCTACACTGCAGGGTAGAACTAATGAAAAACTGTTTTTT. Its translation is CAISESTLQGRTNEKLFF.

The rearrangement uses TRBV15 and TRBJ2-1; D remains ambiguous. V shed 0 bases and J shed 3 bases, with 12 bases lying between them. CDR3 length: 16 amino acids. The germline CDR1 and CDR2 sequences are LNHNV and YYDKDF (reference sequence). CDR3 amino acids: CATSREEPFSYNEQFF. Here the CDR3 DNA reads TGTGCCACCAGCAGAGAAGAGCCTTTTAGCTACAATGAGCAGTTCTTC.

The chain couples TRBV6-5 to TRBJ2-3, with D perhaps matching TRBD1 (6 bases). Per germline, CDR1 MNHEY and CDR2 SVGAGI. This CDR3 spans 13 amino acids. Trimming took off 6 bases at V and 4 bases at J, with 11 bases between the two ends. CDR3 in DNA: TGTGCCAGCAGCGCCCCAGGGGCAGATACGCAGTATTTT. Its translation: CASSAPGADTQYF.

The chain's CDR3 is CASSPAWVPEAFF. The CDR3 DNA reads TGTGCCAGCAGCCCCGCGTGGGTCCCTGAAGCTTTCTTT. This chain joins TRBV3-1 (or the pseudogene TRBV3-2) and TRBJ1-1; D is uncertain. V shed 4 bases and J shed 6 bases, with 12 bases lying between them. This CDR3 has 13 amino acids. Germline V gene sequence: CDR1 LGHDT, CDR2 YNNKEL (reference sequence).

The chain links TRBV7-9 to TRBJ2-2; TRBD1 is a possible D gene (5 bases). CDR1 is SEHNR, CDR2 FQNEAQ, per germline (reference sequence). V was shortened by 4 bases and J by 1 base, with 13 bases between the two germline ends. The CDR3 is made up of 16 amino acids. CDR3 sequence reads: CASSSLLTVNTGELFF. CDR3 DNA: TGTGCCAGCAGCTCCCTTTTGACAGTGAACACCGGGGAGCTGTTTTTT.

This rearrangement joins TRBV19 to TRBJ1-3, with no clear D. The CDR3 contains 13 residues. Germline V gives CDR1 LNHDA, CDR2 SQIVND (reference sequence). V lost 10 bases to trimming and J lost 0 bases, with 10 bases between them. CDR3 region: CAIEGASGNTIYF. Written as DNA, the CDR3 is TGTGCCATAGAGGGAGCCTCTGGAAACACCATATATTTT.

Turning to this clone: Other DNA sequences in this specimen translate into the identical CDR3. The chain carries TRBV7-2 and TRBJ2-1, with a possible D match to TRBD2 (6 bases). The CDR3 has 16 amino acids. Between the trimmed V and J ends, which lost 1 base and 3 bases, there was a span of 13 bases. CDR1 and CDR2 (germline): SGHTA, FQGNSA. For the CDR3, the DNA is TGTGCCAGCAGCTTAGTCGGCCAGGGAGGCTACAATGAGCAGTTCTTC. It encodes CASSLVGQGGYNEQFF. Based on the CDR3 plus reference TRBV7-2 and TRBJ2-1, the full variable domain is GAGVSQSPSNKVTEKGKDVELRCDPISGHTALYWYRQSLGQGLEFLIYFQGNSAPDKSGLPSDRFSAERTGGSVSTLTIQRTQQEDSAVYLCASSLVGQGGYNEQFFGPGTRLTVL.

The chain couples TRBV2 to TRBJ2-5, with a weak D call TRBD2 (5 bases). The germline V gene has CDR1 SNHLY and CDR2 FYNNEI. The CDR3 is 13 amino acids. Trimming removed 7 bases from V and 4 bases from J, with 13 bases in between. CDR3 coding DNA: TGTGCCAGCAACGTGAGAGGGCTAGAGACCCAGTACTTC. It codes for CASNVRGLETQYF.

The V and J genes are TRBV18 and TRBJ1-2; TRBD1 might be the D (6 bases). Germline V gene lookup returns CDR1 KGHSH and CDR2 LQKENI. There are 15 residues in the CDR3. The V end was cut by 2 bases, the J end by 4 bases, with 14 bases between. In DNA form, the CDR3 reads TGTGCCAGCTCACCAATGAATGGACAGCTCTATGGCTACACCTTC. Amino acids: CASSPMNGQLYGYTF.

The rearrangement uses TRBV23-1 and TRBJ1-2, with 9 bases identical to TRBD1. TRBV23-1 is labeled an ORF, and its function is uncertain. J lost 4 bases, V lost 2 bases, and 5 bases had no gene match. The CDR3 is made up of 15 amino acids. DNA for the CDR3: TGCGCCAGCAGTCAACGGACAGGGGTTATCTATGGCTACACCTTC. Translated: CASSQRTGVIYGYTF.

The chain uses TRBV29-1 and TRBJ1-2; D might be TRBD1 (5 bases). The V gene's germline CDR1 is SQVTM and CDR2 ANQGSEA. This CDR3 spans 13 amino acids. V shed 4 bases and J shed 8 bases, with 17 bases lying between them. In nucleotides, the CDR3 is TGCAGCGTTGGCTCTGGGGGGGTAAAGGGCTACACCTTC. Translation gives CSVGSGGVKGYTF.

This rearrangement joins TRBV27 to TRBJ1-2; maybe TRBD1 (5 bases). The CDR3 is 15 residues long. Trimming cost V 4 bases and J 5 bases, with 17 bases left between them. CDR1 is MNHEY, CDR2 SMNVEV, per germline (reference sequence). CDR3 coding DNA: TGTGCCAGCAGTTGGGCGGGCCAGGGCGGTTATGGCTACACCTTC. Translating it yields CASSWAGQGGYGYTF.

The CDR3 DNA reads as TGCGCCAGCAGCTTGGGGCAGGCCTATAATTCACCCCTCCACTTT. Translation: CASSLGQAYNSPLHF. The chain recombines TRBV5-1 with TRBJ1-6, with unresolved D. The CDR3 sequence is 15 residues long. V was shortened by 0 bases and J by 2 bases, with 6 bases between the two germline ends. The germline V gene encodes CDR1 SGHRS and CDR2 YFSETQ.

The chain uses TRBV3-1 (or the pseudogene TRBV3-2) and TRBJ1-1; possible D gene TRBD1, 6 bases. Germline lookup yields CDR1 LGHDT and CDR2 YNNKEL (reference sequence). The CDR3 totals 14 residues. V gave up 3 bases and J gave up 4 bases, with 12 bases separating them. The CDR3 DNA reads TGTGCCAGCAGCCAGGTAACAGGGTTCACTGAAGCTTTCTTT. This encodes CASSQVTGFTEAFF.